Here is one TCR beta chain with its context. No antigen is known for it. Looked up from germline, CDR1 is LNHDA and CDR2 is SQIVND (reference sequence). CDR3 length equals 19 residues. V was clipped by 4 bases and J by 0 bases; unmatched bases: 12. Regarding time point: newly diagnosed GD, antithyroid drugs for less than 3 months. Construction of the TCR library relied on RNA isolated from PBMCs. The sample originates from a study of regulatory T cells in long-lasting Graves disease. Notes on the study in general: The analysis examined peripheral blood only and excluded thyroid tissue. Accuracy could have been hurt by small sample size.

For TCR beta, libraries came from iRepertoire HTBI primers and Arm-PCR of CDR3 regions. From the multiplex PCR reads, TCRdb called clonotypes with MiXCR, one entry per CDR3 protein. The data contain a few hundred thousand distinct CDR3 sequences, 20% of them singletons. J is TRBJ1-5 and V is TRBV19; 10 bases fit TRBD1. This clonotype originated in a female donor with Graves disease. The sequenced sample was peripheral blood mononuclear cells (PBMCs), obtained at new diagnosis, from a patient treated with antithyroid drugs. The CDR3 DNA reads as TGTGCCAGTAGTACAACCGGGACAGGGGAAACTTATAGCAATCAGCCCCAGCATTTT. It yields the protein CASSTTGTGETYSNQPQHF. Supplemented by reference TRBV19 and TRBJ1-5, the full variable domain reads DGGITQSPKYLFRKEGQNVTLSCEQNLNHDAMYWYRQDPGQGLRLIYYSQIVNDFQKGDIAEGYSVSREKKESFPLTVTSAQKNPTAFYLCASSTTGTGETYSNQPQHFGDGTRLSIL.